Listed below are T cell receptor beta chains from one sample, sequenced in a study of radiotherapy plus CTLA-4 blockade in lung cancer. Here immunoSEQ multiplex PCR was the method, and the copy in TCRdb shows in-frame clones only, minus some. The sample has approximately 97,000 clones, about four fifths seen once. Sequences were derived from peripheral blood, sampled from a patient treated with radiotherapy plus ipilimumab. The receptor set was obtained from a human donor with non-small cell lung cancer who had stable disease on radiotherapy plus ipilimumab. Each CDR3 is given with its conserved first and last residue. The order of the fields is J gene, V gene, D gene, CDR3 DNA, CDR3 protein. The D gene is left open where the match is weak.

TRBJ2-3 | TRBV7-9 | . | TGTGCCAGCAGCTCTGGCACAGATACGCAGTATTTT | CASSSGTDTQYF
TRBJ2-5 | TRBV30 | TRBD2 | TGTGCCTGGAGTGTACCTGGAAGAGCGGGGGGCCAAGAGACCCAGTACTTC | CAWSVPGRAGGQETQYF
TRBJ2-7 | TRBV10-3 | . | TGTGCCACCAGGACAGCTGCCTACGAGCAGTACTTC | CATRTAAYEQYF
TRBJ2-3 | TRBV5-1 | . | TGCGCCAGCAGCTTGAGGCAAACAGATACGCAGTATTTT | CASSLRQTDTQYF
TRBJ1-1 | TRBV11-1 | . | TGTGCCAGCAGCGTGGACAGGAACACTGAAGCTTTCTTT | CASSVDRNTEAFF
TRBJ2-7 | TRBV15 | . | TGTGCCACCAGCAGAGATAGGGCGGCAGGGTCGGGCGAGCAGTACTTC | CATSRDRAAGSGEQYF
TRBJ1-5 | TRBV19 | . | TGTGCCAGTAGGCCCCGGGGGAACAGCAATCAGCCCCAGCATTTT | CASRPRGNSNQPQHF
TRBJ1-6 | TRBV28 | . | TGTGCCAGCAGTTTTTCTGGCGGAAATAATTCACCCCTCCACTTT | CASSFSGGNNSPLHF
TRBJ2-7 | TRBV10-3 | . | TGTGCCATCAGTGAGTCGTCAGGGACCTCCTACGAGCAGTACTTC | CAISESSGTSYEQYF
TRBJ1-1 | TRBV6-1 | . | TGTGCCAGCAGACCGGGGGGGGTGAACACTGAAGCTTTCTTT | CASRPGGVNTEAFF
TRBJ2-1 | TRBV6-4 | TRBD1 | TGTGCCAGCAGTGACTTTACAGGGGGCAATGAGCAGTTCTTC | CASSDFTGGNEQFF